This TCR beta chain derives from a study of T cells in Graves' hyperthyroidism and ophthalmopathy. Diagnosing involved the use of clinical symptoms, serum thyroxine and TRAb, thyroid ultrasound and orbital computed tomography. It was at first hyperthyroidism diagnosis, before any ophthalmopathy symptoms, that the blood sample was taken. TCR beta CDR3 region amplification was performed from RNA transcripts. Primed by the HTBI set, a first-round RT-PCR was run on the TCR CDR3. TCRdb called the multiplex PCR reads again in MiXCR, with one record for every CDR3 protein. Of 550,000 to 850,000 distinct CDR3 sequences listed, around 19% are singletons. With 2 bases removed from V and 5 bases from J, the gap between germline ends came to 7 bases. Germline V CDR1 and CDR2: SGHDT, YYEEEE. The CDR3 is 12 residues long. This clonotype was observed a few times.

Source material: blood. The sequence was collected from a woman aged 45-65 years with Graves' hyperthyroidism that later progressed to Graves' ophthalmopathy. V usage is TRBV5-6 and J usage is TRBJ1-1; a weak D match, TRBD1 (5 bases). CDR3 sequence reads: CASSFRVTEAFF. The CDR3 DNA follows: TGTGCCAGCAGCTTCAGGGTTACTGAAGCTTTCTTT.